Shown below are 17 T cell receptor beta chains from a single sample sequenced in a study of shared clonotypes between healthy human individuals. The table came from immunoSEQ multiplex PCR; TCRdb's copy has only in-frame clones and leaves some out. The sample shows around 500,000 clones, about 85% of them seen only once. Material: PBMCs. These receptors were taken from a woman aged 40 to 50 in good health. Some clones in this sample may be carry-over from other donors' samples.

The sample holds a few counts of this clone. The chain employs TRBV6-1 and TRBJ2-3; TRBD2 matches 9 bases. The CDR3 is 15 residues long. The V and J ends lost 3 bases and 3 bases, in that order; junction bases with no gene match: 4. Looked up from germline, CDR1 is MNHNS and CDR2 is SASEGT. Written as DNA, the CDR3 is TGTGCCAGCAGTGAGGTAGCGGGAGAGACAGATACGCAGTATTTT. Its translation is CASSEVAGETDTQYF.

This sequence joins TRBV2 and TRBJ2-5; D is unclear. CDR1 is SNHLY and CDR2 is FYNNEI in the germline V gene. Trimming shortened V by 6 bases and J by 5 bases, and 16 bases separated the two germline ends. This CDR3 is built from 14 residues. The CDR3 region is CASSSRMRGETQYF. In DNA form, the CDR3 reads TGTGCCAGCAGCTCAAGAATGAGAGGCGAGACCCAGTACTTC.

This chain uses TRBV27 with TRBJ2-7, with D possibly being TRBD1 (7 bases). Trimming removed 3 bases at V and 6 bases at J, with 12 bases between. Germline V gene lookup returns CDR1 MNHEY and CDR2 SMNVEV (reference sequence). CDR3 length: 13 amino acids. In nucleotides, the CDR3 is TGTGCCAGCAGTTTCCCAGGGGGGCGCGAGCAGTACTTC. Protein product: CASSFPGGREQYF.

This rearrangement joins TRBV2 to TRBJ2-1; D is unclear. This CDR3 is 14 amino acids long. The V end was cut by 3 bases, the J end by 3 bases, with 9 bases between. Per the germline V gene, CDR1 is SNHLY and CDR2 is FYNNEI. The CDR3 nucleotides are TGTGCCAGCAGTGACCGGATCCTCTACAATGAGCAGTTCTTC. The encoded protein is CASSDRILYNEQFF.

The chain couples TRBV11-1 to TRBJ2-7, with 7 bases identical to TRBD1. The CDR3 is 14 amino acids. Germline CDR1 and CDR2: SGHAT and FQDESV (reference sequence). Germline trimming cut 5 bases from V and 2 bases from J; bases unmatched to any gene: 6. CDR3 in DNA: TGTGCCAGCAGCAACGGACAGGCCGCCTACGAGCAGTACTTC. Translating it yields CASSNGQAAYEQYF.

The chain carries TRBV5-6 and TRBJ2-6; D is undetermined. V gave up 5 bases and J gave up 4 bases, with 13 bases separating them. From germline, CDR1 is SGHDT and CDR2 YYEEEE. The CDR3 length is 15 residues. CDR3 sequence (DNA): TGTGCCAGCAGTATAGAATTGACAGGGGCCAACGTCCTGACTTTC. This gives the protein CASSIELTGANVLTF. Based on the CDR3 plus reference TRBV5-6 and TRBJ2-6, the full variable domain is DAGVTQSPTHLIKTRGQQVTLRCSPKSGHDTVSWYQQALGQGPQFIFQYYEEEERQRGNFPDRFSGHQFPNYSSELNVNALLLGDSALYLCASSIELTGANVLTFGAGSRLTVL.

The gene calls are TRBV18 and TRBJ1-5, with D uncertain. Germline CDR1 KGHSH, CDR2 LQKENI. There are 15 residues in the CDR3. Trimming stripped 3 bases from V and 4 bases from J, with 13 bases between. The CDR3 loop reads CASSPREGGNQPQHF. DNA for the CDR3: TGTGCCAGCTCACCCCGGGAGGGAGGTAATCAGCCCCAGCATTTT.

The chain is built from TRBV10-3 and TRBJ2-1, with 9 nucleotides matching TRBD2. CDR1 ENHRY and CDR2 SYGVKD come from the germline V gene. Unmatched junction bases numbered 8, after V lost 6 bases and J lost 5 bases. The CDR3 is 15 residues long. For the CDR3, the DNA is TGTGCCATCAGAAGTGAGCGGGAGGCGCACAATGAGCAGTTCTTC. This encodes CAIRSEREAHNEQFF.

CDR3 region: CASSQEGQGRQPQHF. The CDR3 DNA reads as TGTGCCAGCAGCCAAGAAGGGCAGGGCCGTCAGCCCCAGCATTTT. V is TRBV16 and J is TRBJ1-5, with D perhaps TRBD1 (5 bases). Between the trimmed V and J ends, which lost 2 bases and 6 bases, there was a span of 14 bases. CDR3 length equals 15 residues. CDR1 is KGHSY and CDR2 is FQNENV in the germline V gene.

CDR3 sequence: CASSPGGVSDGYTF. CDR3 DNA sequence: TGTGCCAGCAGCCCAGGTGGGGTTTCGGATGGCTACACCTTC. The gene calls are TRBV6-5 and TRBJ1-2; the D is unclear. V lost 6 bases and J lost 6, with 17 bases in between. The CDR3 loop spans 14 amino acids. Per germline, CDR1 MNHEY and CDR2 SVGAGI.

The chain has TRBV5-1 and TRBJ2-2; 13 bases are a match to TRBD2. From germline, CDR1 is SGHRS and CDR2 YFSETQ. The V segment lost 5 bases and the J segment 0 bases; nucleotides outside the gene matches: 10. This CDR3 is 19 amino acids long. The CDR3, as DNA: TGCGCCAGCAGACCATCTGGACTAGCGGGAGACGCGAACACCGGGGAGCTGTTTTTT. Translated, it gives CASRPSGLAGDANTGELFF.

This clone appeared a single time. The chain joins TRBV25-1 to TRBJ2-3; D is uncertain. Germline assignment: CDR1 MGHDK and CDR2 SYGVNS. The CDR3 loop spans 14 amino acids. With 6 bases removed from V and 0 bases from J, the gap between germline ends came to 10 bases. In DNA form, the CDR3 reads TGTGCCAGCAGAGGGAAGATTAGCACAGATACGCAGTATTTT. Encoded protein: CASRGKISTDTQYF.

This clone has just a few counts. The chain employs TRBV28 and TRBJ1-3; D possibly corresponds to TRBD1 (6 bases). The CDR3 contains 17 residues. The V gene's germline CDR1 is MDHEN and CDR2 SYDVKM. Trimming left V 4 bases short and J 5 bases short, with 21 bases between. The DNA for the CDR3 is TGTGCCAGCAGTTACCCAAAGAAAGGGGGGAAAAGAAACACCATATATTTT. The encoded protein is CASSYPKKGGKRNTIYF.

The gene calls are TRBV5-1 and TRBJ1-1, with no clear D. Germline V gene data show CDR1 as SGHRS and CDR2 as YFSETQ. The CDR3 is made up of 15 amino acids. Trimming cost V 0 bases and J 4 bases, with 13 bases left between them. The CDR3 spells CASSLGASSGTEAFF. As DNA, the CDR3 is TGCGCCAGCAGCTTGGGAGCGTCTTCGGGCACTGAAGCTTTCTTT.

The rearrangement links TRBV19 to TRBJ2-7, with 10 positions matching TRBD2. Germline V lookup: CDR1 LNHDA, CDR2 SQIVND (reference sequence). This CDR3 contains 15 residues. The V gene end was trimmed by 4 bases and the J gene end by 5 bases; junction bases not matched to a gene: 8. CDR3 nucleotide sequence: TGTGCCAGTAGTAGAAAAGCGGGAGGGCCCGACGAGCAGTACTTC. It codes for CASSRKAGGPDEQYF. The full variable domain, with the rest looked up from reference TRBV19 and TRBJ2-7, is DGGITQSPKYLFRKEGQNVTLSCEQNLNHDAMYWYRQDPGQGLRLIYYSQIVNDFQKGDIAEGYSVSREKKESFPLTVTSAQKNPTAFYLCASSRKAGGPDEQYFGPGTRLTVT.

The chain combines TRBV2 with TRBJ2-3; D is perhaps TRBD2 (5 bases). The CDR3 is 13 amino acids. V was cut by 3 bases and J by 6 bases, with 10 bases left in between. Germline V lookup: CDR1 SNHLY, CDR2 FYNNEI. The CDR3 coding sequence is TGTGCCAGCAGTGACGGGGTCCCCGATACGCAGTATTTT. Protein product: CASSDGVPDTQYF.

The genes are TRBV14 and TRBJ1-2, with D possibly being TRBD1 (6 bases). Germline V gene lookup returns CDR1 SGHDN and CDR2 FVKESK. The V gene lost 2 bases and the J gene lost 8 bases, with 12 bases spanning the gap. The CDR3 covers 13 residues. CDR3 in DNA: TGTGCCAGCAGCCAAAACAGGGATTACGGCTACACCTTC. This encodes CASSQNRDYGYTF. Filled out from reference TRBV14 and TRBJ1-2, the complete variable domain reads EAGVTQFPSHSVIEKGQTVTLRCDPISGHDNLYWYRRVMGKEIKFLLHFVKESKQDESGMPNNRFLAERTGGTYSTLKVQPAELEDSGVYFCASSQNRDYGYTFGSGTRLTVV.